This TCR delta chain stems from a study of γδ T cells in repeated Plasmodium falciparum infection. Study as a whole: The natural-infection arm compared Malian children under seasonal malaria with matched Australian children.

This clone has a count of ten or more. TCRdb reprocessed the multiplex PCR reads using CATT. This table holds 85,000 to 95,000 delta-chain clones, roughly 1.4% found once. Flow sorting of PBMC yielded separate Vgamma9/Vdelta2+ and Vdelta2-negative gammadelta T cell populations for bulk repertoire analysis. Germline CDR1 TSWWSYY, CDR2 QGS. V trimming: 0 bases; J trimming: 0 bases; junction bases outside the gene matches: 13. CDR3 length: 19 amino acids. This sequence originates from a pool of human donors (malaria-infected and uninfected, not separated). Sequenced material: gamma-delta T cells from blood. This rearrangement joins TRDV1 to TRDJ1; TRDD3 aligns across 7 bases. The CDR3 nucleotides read TGTGCTCTTGGGGAACTTCCCCCCTGGGGGTCCCTGAACACCGATAAACTCATCTTT. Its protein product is CALGELPPWGSLNTDKLIF.